These T cell receptor beta chains were read from a single sample in a study of blood T cell repertoires in COVID-19. Data came from immunoSEQ multiplex PCR; TCRdb stores just in-frame clones and leaves some out. The sample includes 200,000 to 250,000 clones, nearly 90% seen only once; the top ten take about 14%. The specimen sequenced was PBMCs or T cells enriched from blood (not recorded which). The receptors were sampled from a man aged 25-45 years who had been exposed to COVID-19. The CDR3 runs from the conserved cysteine through the conserved F or W. D genes are given only for firm matches. A row's size may be missing; if present it is once, few, many or a size class.

clone_size: NA; v_call: TRBV24-1; cdr3_length: 16; j_call: TRBJ2-2; d_call: TRBD1; cdr3_nt: TGTGCCACCAGTGCGTCGGGACAGGGAGGGTCCGGGGAGCTGTTTTTT; cdr3_aa: CATSASGQGGSGELFF
clone_size: NA; v_call: TRBV19; cdr3_length: 17; j_call: TRBJ1-2; d_call: TRBD1; cdr3_nt: TGTGCCAGTAGTATCGAAACCTTCGGGACAGCTAACTATGGCTACACCTTC; cdr3_aa: CASSIETFGTANYGYTF
clone_size: NA; v_call: TRBV6-1; cdr3_length: 15; j_call: TRBJ1-1; d_call: TRBD1; cdr3_nt: TGTGCCAGCAGTGATTCCAGACAGGGAAACACTGAAGCTTTCTTT; cdr3_aa: CASSDSRQGNTEAFF
clone_size: NA; v_call: TRBV3-1/TRBV3-2; cdr3_length: 14; j_call: TRBJ2-7; d_call: NA; cdr3_nt: TGTGCCAGCAGCCAAAGAGAGAGGGGGTACGAGCAGTACTTC; cdr3_aa: CASSQRERGYEQYF
clone_size: NA; v_call: TRBV10-3; cdr3_length: 15; j_call: TRBJ2-2; d_call: TRBD2; cdr3_nt: TGTGCCATCAGTCGAGCGGGGGAAGACACCGGGGAGCTGTTTTTT; cdr3_aa: CAISRAGEDTGELFF
clone_size: NA; v_call: TRBV7-6; cdr3_length: 18; j_call: TRBJ2-2; d_call: TRBD2; cdr3_nt: TGTGCCAGCAGCTCCGGGACTAGCGGGGGGCCGAACACCGGGGAGCTGTTTTTT; cdr3_aa: CASSSGTSGGPNTGELFF
clone_size: NA; v_call: TRBV20-1; cdr3_length: 14; j_call: TRBJ2-3; d_call: NA; cdr3_nt: TGCAGTGCTAGTCACCGGGGGTTTACAGATACGCAGTATTTT; cdr3_aa: CSASHRGFTDTQYF
clone_size: once; v_call: TRBV5-1; cdr3_length: 13; j_call: TRBJ2-3; d_call: TRBD1; cdr3_nt: TGCGCCAGCAGCAGGACAGGTACCGATACGCAGTATTTT; cdr3_aa: CASSRTGTDTQYF
clone_size: NA; v_call: TRBV7-9; cdr3_length: 14; j_call: TRBJ1-1; d_call: NA; cdr3_nt: TGTGCCAGCACCACGGGACACCAGAGCACCGAAGCTTTCTTT; cdr3_aa: CASTTGHQSTEAFF
clone_size: NA; v_call: TRBV12-3/TRBV12-4; cdr3_length: 11; j_call: TRBJ2-1; d_call: NA; cdr3_nt: TGTGCCAGCAGGCAAAGACGGGGGCAGTTCTTC; cdr3_aa: CASRQRRGQFF
clone_size: NA; v_call: TRBV2; cdr3_length: 15; j_call: TRBJ1-1; d_call: TRBD1; cdr3_nt: TGTGCCAGCAGTGAAGTCTCACAGGGGTACACTGAAGCTTTCTTT; cdr3_aa: CASSEVSQGYTEAFF
clone_size: NA; v_call: TRBV27; cdr3_length: 14; j_call: TRBJ1-5; d_call: NA; cdr3_nt: TGTGCCAGCAGTTTCAGGTATAGCAATCAGCCCCAGCATTTT; cdr3_aa: CASSFRYSNQPQHF
clone_size: NA; v_call: TRBV4-3; cdr3_length: 14; j_call: TRBJ1-2; d_call: TRBD1; cdr3_nt: TGCGCCAGCAGCCAGGAACCAGGGGGCGGTGGCTACACCTTC; cdr3_aa: CASSQEPGGGGYTF
clone_size: NA; v_call: TRBV2; cdr3_length: 13; j_call: TRBJ2-3; d_call: TRBD2; cdr3_nt: TGTGCCAGCAGTGGCGGGGGGGGAGATACGCAGTATTTT; cdr3_aa: CASSGGGGDTQYF
clone_size: NA; v_call: TRBV5-6; cdr3_length: 13; j_call: TRBJ1-5; d_call: NA; cdr3_nt: TGTGCCAGCAGCACTGCTAAAAATCAGCCCCAGCATTTT; cdr3_aa: CASSTAKNQPQHF
clone_size: NA; v_call: TRBV14; cdr3_length: 11; j_call: TRBJ1-1; d_call: NA; cdr3_nt: TGTGCCAGCAGCCATGCGGAAGAAGCTTTCTTT; cdr3_aa: CASSHAEEAFF
clone_size: NA; v_call: TRBV11-2; cdr3_length: 16; j_call: TRBJ2-2; d_call: TRBD2; cdr3_nt: TGTGCCAGCAGCTTTGGGCCTAGCGGGGGGGCCTGGGAGCTGTTTTTT; cdr3_aa: CASSFGPSGGAWELFF
clone_size: few; v_call: TRBV6-1; cdr3_length: 13; j_call: TRBJ1-2; d_call: NA; cdr3_nt: TGTGCCAGCAGTGACAGAGAGGGCTATGGCTACACCTTC; cdr3_aa: CASSDREGYGYTF
clone_size: once; v_call: TRBV6-2/TRBV6-3; cdr3_length: 16; j_call: TRBJ2-7; d_call: TRBD2; cdr3_nt: TGTGCCAGCAGTTCGAAAGGCGGGACTAGCATTCTCGAGCAGTACTTC; cdr3_aa: CASSSKGGTSILEQYF
clone_size: NA; v_call: TRBV5-1; cdr3_length: 14; j_call: TRBJ2-7; d_call: TRBD1; cdr3_nt: TGCGCCAGCAGAAGCGACAGGGTCTCCTACGAGCAGTACTTC; cdr3_aa: CASRSDRVSYEQYF
clone_size: few; v_call: TRBV4-2; cdr3_length: 14; j_call: TRBJ2-7; d_call: TRBD2; cdr3_nt: TGTGCCAGCAGCCAAGGAGCTGGACTAGAGGAGCAGTACTTC; cdr3_aa: CASSQGAGLEEQYF
clone_size: NA; v_call: TRBV7-9; cdr3_length: 15; j_call: TRBJ2-7; d_call: NA; cdr3_nt: TGTGCCAGCAGCTTTCCTACAGAGGGCACTTACGAGCAGTACTTC; cdr3_aa: CASSFPTEGTYEQYF
clone_size: NA; v_call: TRBV19; cdr3_length: 18; j_call: TRBJ2-3; d_call: TRBD2; cdr3_nt: TGTGCCAGTAGTTCCCCCCCGGGACTAGCGGCCCTCACAGATACGCAGTATTTT; cdr3_aa: CASSSPPGLAALTDTQYF
clone_size: NA; v_call: TRBV5-1; cdr3_length: 15; j_call: TRBJ2-1; d_call: TRBD2; cdr3_nt: TGCGCCAGCAGCCAAGCGGGGGGGCGTGAAAATGAGCAGTTCTTC; cdr3_aa: CASSQAGGRENEQFF
clone_size: NA; v_call: TRBV4-1; cdr3_length: 15; j_call: TRBJ2-3; d_call: NA; cdr3_nt: TGCGCCAGCAGCCAGGTTGGGGCGAGTGCAGATACGCAGTATTTT; cdr3_aa: CASSQVGASADTQYF
clone_size: NA; v_call: TRBV19; cdr3_length: 15; j_call: TRBJ1-5; d_call: NA; cdr3_nt: TGTGCCAGTAGTATCCGGGTTGGCAGCAATCAGCCCCAGCATTTT; cdr3_aa: CASSIRVGSNQPQHF
clone_size: NA; v_call: TRBV13; cdr3_length: 14; j_call: TRBJ2-1; d_call: TRBD2; cdr3_nt: TGTGCCAGCAGCTCGGGCGGGGGGGCCGGTGAGCAGTTCTTC; cdr3_aa: CASSSGGGAGEQFF
clone_size: NA; v_call: TRBV19; cdr3_length: 12; j_call: TRBJ2-7; d_call: TRBD2; cdr3_nt: TGTGCCACCGGGACTAGCCCCTACGAGCAGTACTTC; cdr3_aa: CATGTSPYEQYF
clone_size: NA; v_call: TRBV5-1; cdr3_length: 15; j_call: TRBJ1-2; d_call: TRBD1; cdr3_nt: TGCGCCAGCAGCCCAGGACAGGCCCGGGGGTATGGCTACACCTTC; cdr3_aa: CASSPGQARGYGYTF
clone_size: NA; v_call: TRBV5-1; cdr3_length: 17; j_call: TRBJ2-2; d_call: NA; cdr3_nt: TGCGCCAGCAGCTCTCCAGTGGGGGCTCAGAACACCGGGGAGCTGTTTTTT; cdr3_aa: CASSSPVGAQNTGELFF
clone_size: NA; v_call: TRBV12-5; cdr3_length: 14; j_call: TRBJ2-5; d_call: NA; cdr3_nt: TGTGCTAGTGGTTTGGGGACTCCCCCAGAGACCCAGTACTTC; cdr3_aa: CASGLGTPPETQYF
clone_size: NA; v_call: TRBV9; cdr3_length: 15; j_call: TRBJ2-3; d_call: NA; cdr3_nt: TGTGCCAGCAGCGTTTACAGGGTGTACACAGATACGCAGTATTTT; cdr3_aa: CASSVYRVYTDTQYF
clone_size: NA; v_call: TRBV10-1; cdr3_length: 12; j_call: TRBJ1-5; d_call: NA; cdr3_nt: TGCGCCAGCAGTAGAGACAATCAGCCCCAGCATTTT; cdr3_aa: CASSRDNQPQHF
clone_size: NA; v_call: TRBV15; cdr3_length: 12; j_call: TRBJ1-6; d_call: NA; cdr3_nt: TGTGCCACCAGCCGCCGGGATTCACCCCTCCACTTT; cdr3_aa: CATSRRDSPLHF
clone_size: NA; v_call: TRBV2; cdr3_length: 14; j_call: TRBJ1-4; d_call: NA; cdr3_nt: TGTGCCAGCAGTAGACAGGCAACTAATGAAAAACTGTTTTTT; cdr3_aa: CASSRQATNEKLFF
clone_size: few; v_call: TRBV14; cdr3_length: 15; j_call: TRBJ1-2; d_call: TRBD1; cdr3_nt: TGTGCCAGCAGCCAAGCGGAGGGGGCAAACTATGGCTACACCTTC; cdr3_aa: CASSQAEGANYGYTF
clone_size: NA; v_call: TRBV5-6; cdr3_length: 13; j_call: TRBJ1-2; d_call: NA; cdr3_nt: TGTGCCAGCAGCCCCCCAAGGGGTGGAGGCTACACCTTC; cdr3_aa: CASSPPRGGGYTF
clone_size: few; v_call: TRBV2; cdr3_length: 13; j_call: TRBJ1-1; d_call: NA; cdr3_nt: TGTGCCAGCAGTGATAACAGGGCCACTGAAGCTTTCTTT; cdr3_aa: CASSDNRATEAFF
clone_size: NA; v_call: TRBV29-1; cdr3_length: 14; j_call: TRBJ2-6; d_call: NA; cdr3_nt: TGCAGCGGGTCGGGGGACTCTGGGGCCAACGTCCTGACTTTC; cdr3_aa: CSGSGDSGANVLTF
clone_size: once; v_call: TRBV5-1; cdr3_length: 15; j_call: TRBJ2-2; d_call: NA; cdr3_nt: TGCGCCAGCAGCTGGAGTCAGGGGGGTACCGGGGAGCTGTTTTTT; cdr3_aa: CASSWSQGGTGELFF
clone_size: NA; v_call: TRBV2; cdr3_length: 16; j_call: TRBJ1-5; d_call: TRBD1; cdr3_nt: TGTGCCAGCAGTGTTACAGGCAGGGGGTCGCTTCAGCCCCAGCATTTT; cdr3_aa: CASSVTGRGSLQPQHF
clone_size: NA; v_call: TRBV7-9; cdr3_length: 14; j_call: TRBJ2-2; d_call: TRBD1; cdr3_nt: TGTGCCAGCAGCCGACAGGGGTATGCCGGGGAGCTGTTTTTT; cdr3_aa: CASSRQGYAGELFF
clone_size: NA; v_call: TRBV7-6; cdr3_length: 14; j_call: TRBJ1-2; d_call: NA; cdr3_nt: TGTGCCAGCAGCCCCGGGAGTTCCCAGTATGGCTACACCTTC; cdr3_aa: CASSPGSSQYGYTF
clone_size: NA; v_call: TRBV19; cdr3_length: 17; j_call: TRBJ1-1; d_call: NA; cdr3_nt: TGTGCCAGTAGTATTCGAGGAGGCGGCAGGCCGAACACTGAAGCTTTCTTT; cdr3_aa: CASSIRGGGRPNTEAFF
clone_size: NA; v_call: TRBV5-1; cdr3_length: 14; j_call: TRBJ2-1; d_call: TRBD1; cdr3_nt: TGCGCCAGCGCCAGGACAGGGAAAAAGAATGAGCAGTTCTTC; cdr3_aa: CASARTGKKNEQFF
clone_size: NA; v_call: TRBV13; cdr3_length: 15; j_call: TRBJ1-2; d_call: NA; cdr3_nt: TGTGCCACCTTTCTGGCGGGATATTTTAACTATGGCTACACCTTC; cdr3_aa: CATFLAGYFNYGYTF
clone_size: NA; v_call: TRBV15; cdr3_length: 14; j_call: TRBJ2-7; d_call: NA; cdr3_nt: TGTGCCACCAGCAGAGGGGGGGATACATACGAGCAGTACTTC; cdr3_aa: CATSRGGDTYEQYF
clone_size: NA; v_call: TRBV11-1; cdr3_length: 14; j_call: TRBJ2-1; d_call: NA; cdr3_nt: TGTGCCAGCAGCCCCGGAGGGGAGTACAATGAGCAGTTCTTC; cdr3_aa: CASSPGGEYNEQFF
clone_size: NA; v_call: TRBV7-3; cdr3_length: 11; j_call: TRBJ2-3; d_call: NA; cdr3_nt: TGTGCCAGCAGCGAGTCGGATACGCAGTATTTT; cdr3_aa: CASSESDTQYF
clone_size: NA; v_call: TRBV7-2; cdr3_length: 14; j_call: TRBJ1-1; d_call: TRBD1; cdr3_nt: TGTGCTACCAGGACAGGGGGCTCGAACACTGAAGCTTTCTTT; cdr3_aa: CATRTGGSNTEAFF
clone_size: NA; v_call: TRBV7-6; cdr3_length: 15; j_call: TRBJ2-3; d_call: TRBD1; cdr3_nt: TGTGCCAGCAGCTTAGTCGGGAGACAGGGGGATACGCAGTATTTT; cdr3_aa: CASSLVGRQGDTQYF
clone_size: NA; v_call: TRBV2; cdr3_length: 17; j_call: TRBJ1-5; d_call: TRBD1; cdr3_nt: TGTGCCAGCAGCCCCGATATTTTGGACAGGTATAGTCAGCCCCAGCATTTT; cdr3_aa: CASSPDILDRYSQPQHF
clone_size: NA; v_call: TRBV4-3; cdr3_length: 16; j_call: TRBJ2-7; d_call: TRBD2; cdr3_nt: TGCGCCAGCAGCCAAGAGCGCGGGGGACCTTCCTACGAGCAGTACTTC; cdr3_aa: CASSQERGGPSYEQYF